These 15 T cell receptor beta chains were all obtained from the same sample, sequenced in a study of blood T cell repertoires in COVID-19. Some clones are missing from TCRdb's copy, which holds only in-frame ones; the method was immunoSEQ multiplex PCR. The data contain over 20,000 clones, around 92% of them seen just once; the ten biggest clones take up roughly 7.5%. The sample consisted of peripheral blood. Receptor source: a man aged 70-80 years with active COVID-19.

The rearrangement joins TRBV28 to TRBJ1-3; 7 bases match TRBD1. The CDR3 contains 15 residues. The germline CDR1 and CDR2 sequences are MDHEN and SYDVKM. The trim removed 5 bases at V and 4 bases at J, leaving 8 bases unmatched. CDR3 nucleotides: TGTGCCAGCAGTGACACGACAGGGTCGGGAAACACCATATATTTT. Its translation: CASSDTTGSGNTIYF. Variable domain in full (rest from reference TRBV28 and TRBJ1-3): DVKVTQSSRYLVKRTGEKVFLECVQDMDHENMFWYRQDPGLGLRLIYFSYDVKMKEKGDIPEGYSVSREKKERFSLILESASTNQTSMYLCASSDTTGSGNTIYFGEGSWLTVV.

Only a few counts were recorded for this clone. The chain recombines TRBV19 with TRBJ1-6, with TRBD1 identical over 9 bases. The CDR3 length is 16 residues. In germline, CDR1 is LNHDA, CDR2 SQIVND (reference sequence). The V and J ends lost 8 bases and 3 bases, in that order; junction bases with no gene match: 8. For the CDR3, the DNA is TGTGCCAGTGCAACAGGGGGCCTCAGCTATAATTCACCCCTCCACTTT. Its translation is CASATGGLSYNSPLHF.

This sequence joins TRBV4-2 and TRBJ2-7; TRBD2 matches at 13 bases. The V gene's germline CDR1 is LGHNA and CDR2 YNFKEQ. The V and J ends lost 4 bases and 3 bases, in that order; junction bases with no gene match: 3. The CDR3 covers 15 residues. CDR3 sequence (DNA): TGTGCCAGCAGCCTAGGGACTAGCGGGAACTACGAGCAGTACTTC. Protein product: CASSLGTSGNYEQYF.

The chain employs TRBV9 and TRBJ1-6; no firm D call. V lost 0 bases to trimming and J lost 6 bases, with 10 bases between them. The CDR3 covers 15 residues. The germline gives CDR1 SGDLS, CDR2 YYNGEE. The CDR3 DNA follows: TGTGCCAGCAGCGTAGGCGGGGAGAGTAATTCACCCCTCCACTTT. Its protein is CASSVGGESNSPLHF.

This chain connects TRBV27 to TRBJ2-1; possible D gene TRBD2, 6 bases. The CDR3 length is 17 residues. Trimming stripped 0 bases from V and 2 bases from J, with 14 bases between. Germline V gene sequence: CDR1 MNHEY, CDR2 SMNVEV (reference sequence). This chain's CDR3 is CASSLSGGTRAYNEQFF. CDR3 nucleotides: TGTGCCAGCAGTTTATCGGGAGGCACTAGGGCCTACAATGAGCAGTTCTTC.

V is TRBV5-4 and J is TRBJ2-7; TRBD1 matches at 9 bases. With V trimmed by 5 bases and J by 7 bases, 13 bases remained unmatched. CDR3 size: 15 residues. The V gene's germline CDR1 is SGHNT and CDR2 YYREEE (reference sequence). The CDR3 loop is CASSLGQGVVEEQYF. The CDR3 DNA is TGTGCCAGCAGTCTGGGACAGGGCGTCGTAGAGGAGCAGTACTTC.

V gene TRBV7-9 combines with J gene TRBJ2-3, with D uncertain. The CDR3 contains 13 residues. The germline V gene encodes CDR1 SEHNR and CDR2 FQNEAQ (reference sequence). Trimming cost V 6 bases and J 4 bases, with 11 bases left between them. The CDR3 protein is CASRREQSDTQYF. CDR3 coding DNA: TGTGCCAGCAGACGTGAGCAATCAGATACGCAGTATTTT.

The CDR3 is CASSEGQSSNQPQHF. DNA of the CDR3: TGTGCCAGCAGTGAAGGGCAGTCAAGCAATCAGCCCCAGCATTTT. The chain links TRBV2 to TRBJ1-5; D is unclear. V was trimmed by 1 base and J by 1 base, leaving 8 bases between them. The CDR3 has 15 amino acids. CDR1 is SNHLY, CDR2 FYNNEI, per germline.

This chain connects TRBV5-6 to TRBJ2-7; D might be TRBD1 (5 bases). Trimming left V 1 base short and J 2 bases short, with 7 bases between. The germline V gene has CDR1 SGHDT and CDR2 YYEEEE. The CDR3 loop spans 13 amino acids. The CDR3, as DNA: TGTGCCAGCAGCTTGAGGGGAACCTACGAGCAGTACTTC. This gives the protein CASSLRGTYEQYF.

The chain combines TRBV9 with TRBJ1-2; 8 positions match TRBD1. V was clipped by 3 bases and J by 5 bases; unmatched bases: 9. CDR3 length: 15 residues. CDR1 and CDR2 from the germline V gene are SGDLS and YYNGEE. The chain's CDR3 is CASSAQGASGYGYTF. Here the CDR3 DNA reads TGTGCCAGCAGCGCGCAGGGGGCATCAGGGTATGGCTACACCTTC.

This sequence joins TRBV19 and TRBJ2-3; D remains unclear. Trimming pared 4 bases from V and 0 bases from J, leaving 11 bases between. Germline CDR1 is LNHDA and CDR2 is SQIVND (reference sequence). The CDR3 loop spans 15 amino acids. The DNA for the CDR3 is TGTGCCAGTAGTACCCCCCAGCGCAGCACAGATACGCAGTATTTT. Protein product: CASSTPQRSTDTQYF.

This clone was recorded a few times. The CDR3 DNA follows: TGCGCCAGCAGCCAAGGACTCCTAGGTGGAAACACCATATATTTT. Protein: CASSQGLLGGNTIYF. The rearrangement uses TRBV4-1 and TRBJ1-3; D not resolved. Trimming left V 1 base short and J 3 bases short, with 10 bases between. The CDR3 loop spans 15 amino acids. Germline V lookup: CDR1 MGHRA, CDR2 YSYEKL.

The genes are TRBV18 and TRBJ2-2, with TRBD1 matching over 9 bases. Trimming cost V 7 bases and J 7 bases; bases outside gene matches: 7. This CDR3 contains 14 residues. Germline V gene data show CDR1 as KGHSH and CDR2 as LQKENI. CDR3: CASFPDRGNGELFF. Here the CDR3 DNA reads TGTGCCAGCTTCCCAGACAGGGGGAACGGGGAGCTGTTTTTT. The whole variable domain, filled in from reference TRBV18 and TRBJ2-2, reads NAGVMQNPRHLVRRRGQEARLRCSPMKGHSHVYWYRQLPEEGLKFMVYLQKENIIDESGMPKERFSAEFPKEGPSILRIQQVVRGDSAAYFCASFPDRGNGELFFGEGSRLTVL.

This clone appeared once. The V and J genes are TRBV11-3 and TRBJ2-3, with TRBD2 identical over 9 bases. The CDR3 loop spans 15 amino acids. Germline V gene sequence: CDR1 SGHNT, CDR2 YENEEA. The V segment lost 5 bases and the J segment 0 bases; nucleotides outside the gene matches: 3. The CDR3 region has the DNA TGTGCCAGCAGCCAGACTAGCGGAAGCACAGATACGCAGTATTTT. The encoded protein is CASSQTSGSTDTQYF.

The chain couples TRBV16 to TRBJ2-3; D may be TRBD1 (6 bases). V lost 0 bases, J lost 5 bases, and 9 bases lay in between. Germline V gives CDR1 KGHSY, CDR2 FQNENV. The CDR3 spans 14 residues. CDR3 residues: CASSQSWGQDTQYF. CDR3 in DNA: TGTGCCAGCAGCCAATCTTGGGGGCAAGATACGCAGTATTTT. The whole variable domain, filled in from reference TRBV16 and TRBJ2-3, reads GEEVAQTPKHLVRGEGQKAKLYCAPIKGHSYVFWYQQVLKNEFKFLISFQNENVFDETGMPKERFSAKCLPNSPCSLEIQATKLEDSAVYFCASSQSWGQDTQYFGPGTRLTVL.